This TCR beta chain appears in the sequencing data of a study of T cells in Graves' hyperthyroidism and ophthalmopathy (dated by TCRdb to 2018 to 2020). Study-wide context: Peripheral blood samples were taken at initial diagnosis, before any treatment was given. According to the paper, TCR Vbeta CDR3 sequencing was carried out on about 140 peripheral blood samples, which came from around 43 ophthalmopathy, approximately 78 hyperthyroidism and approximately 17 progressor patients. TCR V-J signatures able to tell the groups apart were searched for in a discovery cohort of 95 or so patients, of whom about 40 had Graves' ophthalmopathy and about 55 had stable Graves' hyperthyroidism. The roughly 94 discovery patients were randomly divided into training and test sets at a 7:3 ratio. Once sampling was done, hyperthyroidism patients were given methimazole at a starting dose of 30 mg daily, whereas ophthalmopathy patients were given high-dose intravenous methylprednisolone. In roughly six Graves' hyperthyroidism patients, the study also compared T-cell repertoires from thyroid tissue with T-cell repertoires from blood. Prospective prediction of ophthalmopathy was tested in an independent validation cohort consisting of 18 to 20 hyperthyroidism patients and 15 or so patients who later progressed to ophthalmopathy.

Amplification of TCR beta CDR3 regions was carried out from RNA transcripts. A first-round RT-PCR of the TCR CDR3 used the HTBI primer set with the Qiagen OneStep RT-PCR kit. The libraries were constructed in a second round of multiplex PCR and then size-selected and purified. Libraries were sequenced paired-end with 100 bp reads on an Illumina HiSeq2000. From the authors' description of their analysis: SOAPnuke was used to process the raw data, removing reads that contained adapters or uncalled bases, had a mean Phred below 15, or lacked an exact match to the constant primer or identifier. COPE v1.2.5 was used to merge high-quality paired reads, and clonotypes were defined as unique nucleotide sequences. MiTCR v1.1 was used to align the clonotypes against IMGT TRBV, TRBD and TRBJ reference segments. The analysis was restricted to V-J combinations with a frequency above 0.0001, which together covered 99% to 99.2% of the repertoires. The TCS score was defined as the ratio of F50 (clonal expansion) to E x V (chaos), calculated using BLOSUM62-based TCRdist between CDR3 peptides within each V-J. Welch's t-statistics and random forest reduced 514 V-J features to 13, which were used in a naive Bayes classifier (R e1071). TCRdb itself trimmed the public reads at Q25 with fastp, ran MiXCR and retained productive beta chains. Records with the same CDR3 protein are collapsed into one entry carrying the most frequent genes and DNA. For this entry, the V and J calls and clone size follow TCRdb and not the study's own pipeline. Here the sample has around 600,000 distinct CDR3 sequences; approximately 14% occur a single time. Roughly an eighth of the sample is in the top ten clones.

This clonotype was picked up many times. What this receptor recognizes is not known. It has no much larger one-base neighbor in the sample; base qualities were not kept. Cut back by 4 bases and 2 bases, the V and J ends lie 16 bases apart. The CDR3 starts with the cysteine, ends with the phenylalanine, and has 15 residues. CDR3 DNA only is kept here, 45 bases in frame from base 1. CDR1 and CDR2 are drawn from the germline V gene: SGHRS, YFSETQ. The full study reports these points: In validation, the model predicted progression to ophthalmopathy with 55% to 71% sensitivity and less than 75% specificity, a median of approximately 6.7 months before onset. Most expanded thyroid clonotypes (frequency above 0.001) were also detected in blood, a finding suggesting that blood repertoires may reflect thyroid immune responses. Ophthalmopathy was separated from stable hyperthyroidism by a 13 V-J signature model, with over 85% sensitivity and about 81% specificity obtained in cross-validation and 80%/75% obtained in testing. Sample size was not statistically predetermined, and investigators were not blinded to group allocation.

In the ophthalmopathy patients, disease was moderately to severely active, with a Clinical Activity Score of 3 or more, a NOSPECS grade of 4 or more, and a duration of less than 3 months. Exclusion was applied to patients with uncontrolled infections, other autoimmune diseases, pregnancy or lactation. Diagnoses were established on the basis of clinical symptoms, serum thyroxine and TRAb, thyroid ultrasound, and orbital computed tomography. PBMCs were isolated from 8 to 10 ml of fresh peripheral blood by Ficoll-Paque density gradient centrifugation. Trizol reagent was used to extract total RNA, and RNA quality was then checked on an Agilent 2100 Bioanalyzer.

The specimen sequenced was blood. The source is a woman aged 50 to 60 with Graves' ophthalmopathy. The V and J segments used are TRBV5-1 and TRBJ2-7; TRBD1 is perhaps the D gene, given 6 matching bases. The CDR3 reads CASSPSWQGPYEQYF. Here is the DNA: TGCGCCAGCAGCCCGAGCTGGCAGGGGCCCTACGAGCAGTACTTC.